What follows are 14 T cell receptor beta chains derived from one specimen sequenced in a study of CD8 T cells in Susac syndrome. Reverse transcription of roughly 0.45 to 1 ug RNA was carried out with random hexamers. MiXCR was run by TCRdb on the immunoSEQ multiplex PCR reads, yielding one entry per CDR3 protein. The data contain fewer than 350,000 distinct CDR3 sequences, 92% of them singletons. What was sequenced was CD4+ T cells from PBMCs. All receptors derive from a human donor with multiple sclerosis.

The chain combines TRBV20-1 with TRBJ2-3; no clear D gene. CDR1 DFQATT and CDR2 SNEGSKA come from the germline V gene (reference sequence). This CDR3 contains 11 residues. V lost 6 bases and J 5 bases, leaving 9 bases between the germline ends. CDR3 amino acids: CSAKLLDTQYF. The CDR3 DNA reads as TGCAGTGCCAAGCTTTTAGATACGCAGTATTTT.

This clonotype was seen a single time. The chain joins TRBV12-3 or TRBV12-4 to TRBJ2-5, with D possibly TRBD1 on 6 matching bases. The CDR3 loop spans 15 amino acids. V was trimmed by 6 bases and J by 3 bases, leaving 17 bases between them. CDR3 in amino acids: CASSPAGDRKETQYF. CDR3 DNA sequence: TGTGCCAGCAGCCCCGCAGGGGACCGAAAAGAGACCCAGTACTTC.

The chain is built from TRBV20-1 and TRBJ1-5, with TRBD1 matching over 7 bases. Germline CDR1 is DFQATT and CDR2 is SNEGSKA (reference sequence). The length of the CDR3 is 16 residues. Trimming cost V 0 bases and J 4 bases; bases outside gene matches: 9. Written as DNA, the CDR3 is TGCAGTGCTAGAGATCGGCAGGGGGTAAGAAATCAGCCCCAGCATTTT. It translates to CSARDRQGVRNQPQHF.

The rearrangement joins TRBV11-3 to TRBJ1-2; D might be TRBD1 (5 bases). V dropped 5 bases and J dropped 6 bases, with 19 bases sitting between them. The CDR3 loop spans 15 amino acids. CDR1 SGHNT and CDR2 YENEEA come from the germline V gene. CDR3 amino acids: CASSLRPGTQNGYTF. The CDR3 DNA reads TGTGCCAGCAGCCTACGACCCGGGACCCAAAATGGCTACACCTTC. Drawing the rest from reference TRBV11-3 and TRBJ1-2, the complete variable domain is EAGVVQSPRYKIIEKKQPVAFWCNPISGHNTLYWYLQNLGQGPELLIRYENEEAVDDSQLPKDRFSAERLKGVDSTLKIQPAELGDSAVYLCASSLRPGTQNGYTFGSGTRLTVV.

V gene TRBV5-1 combines with J gene TRBJ2-2; 7 bases agree with TRBD1. V shed 6 bases, J shed 2 bases, and the junction held 7 bases outside the gene matches. CDR1 SGHRS and CDR2 YFSETQ come from the germline V gene. CDR3 size: 15 residues. The CDR3 sequence: CASTPGTVNTGELFF. DNA for the CDR3: TGCGCCAGCACTCCCGGGACAGTCAACACCGGGGAGCTGTTTTTT.

The chain has TRBV19 and TRBJ2-1, with D unresolved. CDR3 length equals 15 residues. Per germline, CDR1 LNHDA and CDR2 SQIVND (reference sequence). V was trimmed by 3 bases and J by 2 bases, leaving 11 bases between them. This CDR3 is CASSMGDSTYNEQFF. The CDR3 region has the DNA TGTGCCAGTAGTATGGGTGACTCTACCTACAATGAGCAGTTCTTC.

The rearrangement uses TRBV7-9 and TRBJ2-7, with D unclear. Looked up from germline, CDR1 is SEHNR and CDR2 is FQNEAQ (reference sequence). The germline V and J ends were trimmed by 2 bases and 6 bases, with 17 bases remaining between them. CDR3 length equals 15 residues. Written as DNA, the CDR3 is TGTGCCAGCAGCTTATGGGGTGAGGCTAGGTCCGAGCAGTACTTC. Encoded protein: CASSLWGEARSEQYF.

This clonotype was seen once. The chain recombines TRBV6-1 with TRBJ1-6; maybe TRBD1 (5 bases). The ends were cut back, 8 bases at V and 0 bases at J, with 17 bases in the middle. CDR1 is MNHNS and CDR2 is SASEGT in the germline V gene. The CDR3 is made up of 17 amino acids. CDR3 protein: CASQSREVGSYNSPLHF. Here the CDR3 DNA reads TGTGCCAGCCAAAGCAGGGAGGTGGGCTCCTATAATTCACCCCTCCACTTT.

This clonotype was seen only once. V usage is TRBV19 and J usage is TRBJ1-1; 7 nucleotides match TRBD1. The CDR3 sequence is 13 residues long. Germline V gene lookup returns CDR1 LNHDA and CDR2 SQIVND (reference sequence). The J segment lost 3 bases and the V segment lost 3 bases, leaving 1 base of the junction unmatched. CDR3 region: CASSIRGDTEAFF. CDR3 sequence (DNA): TGTGCCAGTAGTATCAGGGGGGACACTGAAGCTTTCTTT.

V and J are TRBV20-1 and TRBJ2-7, with D possibly TRBD2 on 5 matching bases. V was cut by 7 bases and J by 2 bases, with 15 bases left in between. Germline V gene lookup returns CDR1 DFQATT and CDR2 SNEGSKA (reference sequence). The CDR3 is 13 amino acids. The CDR3 region is CSVEGVGAYEQYF. The CDR3 DNA is TGCAGTGTAGAGGGAGTGGGAGCCTACGAGCAGTACTTC.

J is TRBJ2-5 and V is TRBV20-1; TRBD2 matches at 7 bases. V was pared by 4 bases and J by 0 bases, with 14 bases of the junction left unmatched. This CDR3 region has 17 residues. Per germline, CDR1 DFQATT and CDR2 SNEGSKA (reference sequence). The CDR3 DNA sequence: TGCAGTGCTACCCTCGGCGGGGCGGGAGATCACCAAGAGACCCAGTACTTC. It specifies CSATLGGAGDHQETQYF.

For the CDR3, the DNA is TGTGCCAGCAGCTTACGACAGGGAGGGGCTGAAGCTTTCTTT. Protein sequence: CASSLRQGGAEAFF. V gene TRBV11-3 combines with J gene TRBJ1-1, with 7 bases that match TRBD1. Germline CDR1 is SGHNT and CDR2 is YENEEA. This CDR3 contains 14 residues. Trimming removed 2 bases from V and 6 bases from J; junction bases left unmatched: 6.

The rearrangement joins TRBV7-2 to TRBJ2-5; D unresolved. V lost 6 bases to trimming and J lost 5 bases, with 13 bases between them. The CDR3 runs 13 residues. Germline CDR1 SGHTA, CDR2 FQGNSA. The CDR3 nucleotides are TGTGCCAGCAGTCGTACGGTGTTGGAGACCCAGTACTTC. Translated: CASSRTVLETQYF.

The gene calls are TRBV10-3 and TRBJ2-5; 11 bases match TRBD1. Germline trimming cut 2 bases from V and 7 bases from J; bases unmatched to any gene: 9. This CDR3 is 16 amino acids long. Germline CDR1 is ENHRY and CDR2 is SYGVKD. In nucleotides, the CDR3 is TGTGCCATCAGTGAGGCGGCAGGACAGGGGGCAGGGACCCAGTACTTC. Amino acids: CAISEAAGQGAGTQYF.